The 27 T cell receptor beta chains in this list originate from one sample, sequenced in a study of blood T cell repertoires in COVID-19. TCRdb's table, derived via immunoSEQ multiplex PCR, lists solely in-frame clones and lacks some. The data show over 120,000 clones, with approximately 84% seen just once and around 4% held by the top ten. Source material: peripheral blood. Every receptor here comes from a woman in her sixties with acute or convalescent COVID-19.

This clone occurred once. The DNA of the CDR3 is TGCAGCGTCAAGGGTCCTGAGGGCACTGAAGCTTTCTTT. Amino acid sequence: CSVKGPEGTEAFF. The V gene is TRBV29-1, the J gene TRBJ1-1; D not certain. The germline V gene has CDR1 SQVTM and CDR2 ANQGSEA. This CDR3 comprises 13 residues. V was shortened by 6 bases and J by 4 bases, with 15 bases between the two germline ends. Complete variable domain (other parts from reference TRBV29-1 and TRBJ1-1): SAVISQKPSRDICQRGTSLTIQCQVDSQVTMMFWYRQQPGQSLTLIATANQGSEATYESGFVIDKFPISRPNLTFSTLTVSNMSPEDSSIYLCSVKGPEGTEAFFGQGTRLTVV.

The chain has TRBV7-3 and TRBJ2-2, with 9 positions matching TRBD1. V shed 2 bases, J shed 7 bases, and the junction held 8 bases outside the gene matches. CDR1 and CDR2 (germline): SGHTA, FQGTGA. There are 16 residues in the CDR3. The CDR3 is CASSLWGQGFRGELFF. CDR3 bases: TGTGCCAGCAGCTTATGGGGACAGGGTTTTCGCGGGGAGCTGTTTTTT.

V usage is TRBV5-6 and J usage is TRBJ2-1; D perhaps matches TRBD2 (5 bases). This CDR3 has 16 residues. Germline loops: CDR1 SGHDT, CDR2 YYEEEE. Trimming removed 0 bases at V and 3 bases at J, with 13 bases between. As DNA, the CDR3 is TGTGCCAGCAGCTTGGATCGGGGTGGGTTCTACAATGAGCAGTTCTTC. Translating it yields CASSLDRGGFYNEQFF.

This sequence joins TRBV5-1 and TRBJ1-4, with TRBD1 identical over 9 bases. This CDR3 region has 14 residues. The junction had 5 bases not matched to a gene; V was cut back by 4 bases and J by 7 bases. Germline V gene lookup returns CDR1 SGHRS and CDR2 YFSETQ. CDR3 region: CASSITGGGEKLFF. CDR3 nucleotide sequence: TGCGCCAGCAGCATCACAGGGGGCGGTGAAAAACTGTTTTTT.

The V gene is TRBV7-3, the J gene TRBJ2-1, with 9 bases matching TRBD1. After removal of 0 bases from V and 8 bases from J, the junction contained 5 bases not matched to a gene. The CDR3 totals 15 residues. CDR1 is SGHTA, CDR2 FQGTGA, per germline. The CDR3 DNA reads TGTGCCAGCAGCTTAACGGGACAGGGTAGCGATGAGCAGTTCTTC. This codes for CASSLTGQGSDEQFF. The full variable domain, in which reference TRBV7-3 and TRBJ2-1 provide the parts outside the CDR3, is GAGVSQTPSNKVTEKGKYVELRCDPISGHTALYWYRQSLGQGPEFLIYFQGTGAADDSGLPNDRFFAVRPEGSVSTLKIQRTERGDSAVYLCASSLTGQGSDEQFFGPGTRLTVL.

The gene calls are TRBV12-3 or TRBV12-4 and TRBJ2-3; 8 bases line up with TRBD1. The CDR3 runs 13 residues. After removal of 6 bases from V and 4 bases from J, the junction contained 3 bases not matched to a gene. CDR3 amino acids: CASRLDRADTQYF. CDR3 nucleotide sequence: TGTGCCAGCAGACTGGACAGGGCAGATACGCAGTATTTT.

The rearrangement joins TRBV6-5 to TRBJ1-5; a weak D match, TRBD1 (6 bases). Germline V CDR1 and CDR2: MNHEY, SVGAGI. V was cut by 6 bases and J by 4 bases, with 16 bases left in between. CDR3 size: 15 residues. Here the CDR3 reads CASRSGTRGNQPQHF. CDR3 in DNA: TGTGCCAGCAGATCCGGGACAAGGGGAAATCAGCCCCAGCATTTT.

The chain uses TRBV11-2 and TRBJ2-7; D is possibly TRBD1 (5 bases). This CDR3 is 14 amino acids long. V was trimmed by 1 base and J by 4 bases, leaving 11 bases between them. Germline assignment: CDR1 SGHAT and CDR2 FQNNGV. The CDR3 spells CASSLGAGFYEQYF. The DNA of the CDR3 is TGTGCCAGCAGCTTAGGGGCAGGGTTTTACGAGCAGTACTTC.

The V gene is TRBV7-8, the J gene TRBJ1-2; TRBD1 aligns across 10 bases. The V gene's germline CDR1 is SGHVS and CDR2 FQNEAQ. The CDR3 loop spans 13 amino acids. Unmatched junction bases numbered 4, after V lost 5 bases and J lost 7 bases. The CDR3 bases are TGTGCCAGCAGCCTAGGACAGGGGGGTGGCTACACCTTC. Encoded protein: CASSLGQGGGYTF.

The chain has TRBV7-2 and TRBJ2-2; TRBD2 matches at 9 bases. J gave up 4 bases and V 6 bases, and 3 bases lay outside the gene matches. The germline V gene encodes CDR1 SGHTA and CDR2 FQGNSA. The CDR3 length is 14 residues. In DNA form, the CDR3 reads TGTGCCAGCAGGGCGGGAGGGGGCACCGGGGAGCTGTTTTTT. Its protein is CASRAGGGTGELFF.

V usage is TRBV27 and J usage is TRBJ1-5, with D possibly TRBD1 on 5 matching bases. With 3 bases removed from V and 2 bases from J, the gap between germline ends came to 14 bases. The CDR3 totals 16 residues. Germline V gives CDR1 MNHEY, CDR2 SMNVEV (reference sequence). CDR3 sequence: CASSFRSGSGNQPQHF. The CDR3 nucleotides read TGTGCCAGCAGTTTCCGCTCAGGGTCGGGCAATCAGCCCCAGCATTTT.

V and J are TRBV21-1 and TRBJ2-1; the table's D call, TRBD2, was not checked against the DNA. TRBV21-1 is a pseudogene locus. The CDR3 sequence is 15 residues long. The DNA of the CDR3 is TGTGCCAGCAGCCTCGCTAGCGGAGGCTACAATGAGCAGTTCTTC. Translation: CASSLASGGYNEQFF.

The chain carries TRBV7-2 and TRBJ2-3; 11 bases agree with TRBD2. The germline V gene has CDR1 SGHTA and CDR2 FQGNSA. Germline trimming cut 6 bases from V and 4 bases from J; bases unmatched to any gene: 9. The CDR3 has 16 amino acids. The CDR3 DNA sequence: TGTGCCAGCAGGCCGACGACTAGCGGGATCGCAGATACGCAGTATTTT. It encodes CASRPTTSGIADTQYF.

This chain connects TRBV6-4 to TRBJ2-1; a weak D match, TRBD2 (6 bases). V lost 5 bases, J lost 4 bases, and 15 bases lay in between. The germline CDR1 and CDR2 sequences are MRHNA and SNTAGT. The CDR3 is made up of 15 amino acids. The CDR3 DNA reads TGTGCCAGCAGTCCCGACCTGGGGGGATACAATGAGCAGTTCTTC. Protein: CASSPDLGGYNEQFF.

The chain carries TRBV18 and TRBJ2-1; 11 bases map to TRBD2. The V gene end was trimmed by 0 bases and the J gene end by 3 bases; junction bases not matched to a gene: 4. CDR3 length: 17 amino acids. The germline CDR1 and CDR2 sequences are KGHSH and LQKENI. The CDR3 DNA reads as TGTGCCAGCTCACCACCGGCTAGCGGGAGGAGCTACAATGAGCAGTTCTTC. Translation gives CASSPPASGRSYNEQFF.

V and J are TRBV12-3 or TRBV12-4 and TRBJ2-7; D is possibly TRBD1 (6 bases). The CDR3 has 13 amino acids. V lost 5 bases and J lost 2, with 10 bases in between. CDR3 loop: CASSRDNTYEQYF. In nucleotides, the CDR3 is TGTGCCAGCAGTAGGGACAACACCTACGAGCAGTACTTC.

For the CDR3, the DNA is TGCGCCAGCAGCCAAGCACTTGCAACTAATGAAAAACTGTTTTTT. It specifies CASSQALATNEKLFF. This chain connects TRBV4-3 to TRBJ1-4; D unresolved. Trimming stripped 1 base from V and 0 bases from J, with 6 bases between. The germline V gene has CDR1 LGHNA and CDR2 YSLEER. This CDR3 is built from 15 residues.

In this sample, this clone turned up once. The CDR3 region has the DNA TGTGCCAGCAGCCCAAGCCAGGGGTCTAATGAAAAACTGTTTTTT. Translation: CASSPSQGSNEKLFF. The chain employs TRBV2 and TRBJ1-4; tentative D call: TRBD1 (6 bases). V shed 6 bases and J shed 3 bases, with 14 bases lying between them. Germline V gene data show CDR1 as SNHLY and CDR2 as FYNNEI. This CDR3 comprises 15 residues.

The V gene is TRBV27, the J gene TRBJ2-3; no clear D gene. Between the trimmed V and J ends, which lost 5 bases and 1 base, there was a span of 13 bases. Germline V gene lookup returns CDR1 MNHEY and CDR2 SMNVEV (reference sequence). The CDR3 extends over 15 amino acids. The CDR3 sequence is CASSPRWVGTDTQYF. The CDR3 DNA sequence: TGTGCCAGCAGTCCCAGGTGGGTCGGCACAGATACGCAGTATTTT.

V and J are TRBV7-9 and TRBJ2-2; 8 positions match TRBD1. Germline-derived CDR1 and CDR2 are SEHNR and FQNEAQ (reference sequence). The junction had 9 bases not matched to a gene; V was cut back by 6 bases and J by 9 bases. This CDR3 has 14 residues. This chain's CDR3 is CASRNSRDRRELFF. The CDR3 DNA reads as TGTGCCAGCAGGAACTCCCGGGACAGGCGGGAGCTGTTTTTT.

This clone was seen a handful of times. The chain joins TRBV6-1 to TRBJ2-7, with D perhaps matching TRBD2 (6 bases). The length of the CDR3 is 15 residues. From germline, CDR1 is MNHNS and CDR2 SASEGT. Trimming removed 1 base at V and 3 bases at J, with 13 bases between. The CDR3 nucleotides read TGTGCCAGCAGTGAAGGGTCGGGGGATCGCTACGAGCAGTACTTC. It yields the protein CASSEGSGDRYEQYF.

The chain uses TRBV19 and TRBJ1-2, with 8 bases fitting TRBD1. Germline CDR1 and CDR2: LNHDA and SQIVND (reference sequence). CDR3 size: 15 residues. V lost 5 bases and J lost 6; bases outside the gene matches: 11. The DNA of the CDR3 is TGTGCCAGTAGTGATCCCGGGACAGGACTCAATGGCTACACCTTC. Translation gives CASSDPGTGLNGYTF.

V usage is TRBV20-1 and J usage is TRBJ2-2; 7 nucleotides line up with TRBD2. The CDR3 sequence is 15 residues long. V lost 3 bases to trimming and J lost 0 bases; unmatched junction nucleotides: 4. The V gene's germline CDR1 is DFQATT and CDR2 SNEGSKA (reference sequence). CDR3 DNA sequence: TGCAGTGCTAGTACTCTAGCGGCGAACACCGGGGAGCTGTTTTTT. Amino acid sequence: CSASTLAANTGELFF.

In DNA, the CDR3 is TGCGCCAGCGCCGAGACAGGGGGCCGGTCACCCCTCCACTTT. Amino acids: CASAETGGRSPLHF. The chain combines TRBV10-2 with TRBJ1-6; TRBD1 aligns across 10 bases. The CDR3 is 14 residues long. Germline V gene data show CDR1 as WSHSY and CDR2 as SAAADI. The junction had 8 bases not matched to a gene; V was cut back by 8 bases and J by 10 bases.

This sequence joins TRBV27 and TRBJ1-2; no definite D call. In germline, CDR1 is MNHEY, CDR2 SMNVEV (reference sequence). CDR3 size: 11 residues. The germline V and J ends were trimmed by 9 bases and 5 bases, with 10 bases remaining between them. CDR3: CAREFRYGYTF. CDR3 nucleotide sequence: TGTGCCAGAGAATTCAGATATGGCTACACCTTC.

The CDR3 region has the DNA TGCGCCAGCAGCTTTGGGGACACCAATGAGCAGTTCTTC. It is translated as CASSFGDTNEQFF. The chain uses TRBV5-1 and TRBJ2-1, with TRBD1 as a possible D gene (6 bases). The germline V gene has CDR1 SGHRS and CDR2 YFSETQ. CDR3 size: 13 residues. The V and J ends lost 2 bases and 6 bases respectively, with 9 bases between them.

This clone was seen only once. The genes are TRBV6-5 and TRBJ1-5; no firm D call. This CDR3 spans 15 amino acids. CDR1 and CDR2 from the germline V gene are MNHEY and SVGAGI. V was cut by 8 bases and J by 7 bases, with 21 bases left in between. The CDR3 sequence: CASRLWGGGEQPQHF. CDR3 DNA sequence: TGTGCCAGCCGCCTCTGGGGTGGAGGAGAACAGCCCCAGCATTTT.